This TCR beta chain stems from a study of T cells in Graves' hyperthyroidism and ophthalmopathy. Notes on the study in general: Model predictions of ophthalmopathy came a median around 6.5 months before onset. Among clonotypes expanded in thyroid above 0.001, most were also found in blood.

V lost 1 base to trimming and J lost 5 bases, with 21 bases between them. The CDR3 covers 18 residues. Germline values: CDR1 MDHEN, CDR2 SYDVKM. A word on this clonotype: Its antigen is still unknown.

What was amplified from RNA transcripts were TCR beta CDR3 regions. Using the HTBI primer set, a first-round RT-PCR was run on the TCR CDR3. MiXCR was run by TCRdb on the multiplex PCR reads, yielding one entry per CDR3 protein. The sample lists roughly 420,000 distinct CDR3 sequences; approximately 14% were seen once. The receptor's source is a woman under 30 with Graves' hyperthyroidism. J is TRBJ1-5 and V is TRBV28, with TRBD1 as a possible D gene (5 bases). The specimen was blood. CDR3 loop: CASSLYTLRGGGDQPQHF. The CDR3, as DNA: TGTGCCAGCAGTTTATATACCCTTCGGGGGGGTGGAGATCAGCCCCAGCATTTT. The full variable domain, in which reference TRBV28 and TRBJ1-5 provide the parts outside the CDR3, is DVKVTQSSRYLVKRTGEKVFLECVQDMDHENMFWYRQDPGLGLRLIYFSYDVKMKEKGDIPEGYSVSREKKERFSLILESASTNQTSMYLCASSLYTLRGGGDQPQHFGDGTRLSIL.